This TCR beta chain was sequenced in a study of shared clonotypes between healthy human individuals. The table came from immunoSEQ multiplex PCR; TCRdb's copy has only in-frame clones and leaves some out. The data show 1,100,000 or so clones, approximately 78% seen once. The germline V and J ends were trimmed by 7 bases and 9 bases, with 13 bases remaining between them. Germline V gene sequence: CDR1 DFQATT, CDR2 SNEGSKA (reference sequence). This CDR3 spans 11 amino acids. The sequence was obtained from a man aged 18 to 35 in good health. Some clones in this sample may be carry-over from other donors' samples. Sample: memory CD4+ T cells from PBMCs. Noted subset: CD45RA-negative fraction. The chain joins TRBV20-1 to TRBJ2-1, with a possible D match to TRBD1 (5 bases). CDR3 protein: CSGAAQGEQFF. The CDR3 bases are TGCAGTGGGGCGGCGCAGGGTGAGCAGTTCTTC.